Sequencing of this T cell receptor beta chain was carried out in a study of blood T cell repertoires in COVID-19. As for the study in general: Researchers got acute and convalescent COVID-19 samples from the United States, Italy and Spain.

V was trimmed by 5 bases and J by 6 bases, leaving 14 bases between them. This CDR3 has 15 residues. Germline assignment: CDR1 SGHVS and CDR2 FNYEAQ. In the original analysis: Amplification with reference gene primers provided the estimates of nucleated cell counts. This table comes from immunoSEQ multiplex PCR, and its TCRdb copy is limited to in-frame clones, with some not included. V, J and clone size derive from that table, while D and trimming were established from the DNA sequence. The repertoire has some 70,000 clones, 82% of them found once; the top ten carry about 6.2%. The origin of this receptor is a man in his 60s with acute or convalescent COVID-19. Sequenced: peripheral blood. V and J are TRBV7-6 and TRBJ1-6; D gene uncertain. DNA for the CDR3: TGTGCCAGCAGCCAACTAAATAAATTTAATTCACCCCTCCACTTT. As protein: CASSQLNKFNSPLHF.